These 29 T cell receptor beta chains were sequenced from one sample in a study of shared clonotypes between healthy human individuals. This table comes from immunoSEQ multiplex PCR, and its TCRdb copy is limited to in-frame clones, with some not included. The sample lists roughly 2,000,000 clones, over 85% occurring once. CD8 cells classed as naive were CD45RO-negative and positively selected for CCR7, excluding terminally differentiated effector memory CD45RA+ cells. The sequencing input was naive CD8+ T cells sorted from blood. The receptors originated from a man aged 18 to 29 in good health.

The CDR3, as DNA: TGTGCCAGCACCCTTAGGGGGGGGTATGAAAAACTGTTTTTT. Its translation is CASTLRGGYEKLFF. The V call is TRBV7-2, the J call TRBJ1-4; D possibly corresponds to TRBD1 (6 bases). V was cut by 7 bases and J by 6 bases, with 15 bases left in between. The germline gives CDR1 SGHTA, CDR2 FQGNSA. This CDR3 spans 14 amino acids.

The chain's CDR3 is CASSPDRYGYGYTF. CDR3 bases: TGTGCCAGCAGCCCGGACAGGTATGGCTATGGCTACACCTTC. The chain joins TRBV5-6 to TRBJ1-2; 7 bases line up with TRBD1. CDR1 is SGHDT and CDR2 is YYEEEE in the germline V gene. The CDR3 runs 14 residues. V lost 4 bases, J lost 4 bases, and 7 bases stayed unmatched.

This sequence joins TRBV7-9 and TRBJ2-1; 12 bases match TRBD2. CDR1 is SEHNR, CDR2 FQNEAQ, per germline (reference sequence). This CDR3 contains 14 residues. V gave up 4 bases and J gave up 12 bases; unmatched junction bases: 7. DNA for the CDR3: TGTGCCAGCAGCTGGACTAGCGGGGACCCGGGGCAGTTCTTC. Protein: CASSWTSGDPGQFF.

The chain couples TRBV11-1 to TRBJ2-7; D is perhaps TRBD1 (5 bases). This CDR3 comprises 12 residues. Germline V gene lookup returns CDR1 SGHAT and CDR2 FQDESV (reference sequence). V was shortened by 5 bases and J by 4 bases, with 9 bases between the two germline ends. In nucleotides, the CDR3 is TGTGCCAGCAGCCAGGGAAAATACGAGCAGTACTTC. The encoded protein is CASSQGKYEQYF. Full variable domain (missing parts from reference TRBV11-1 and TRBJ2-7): EAEVAQSPRYKITEKSQAVAFWCDPISGHATLYWYRQILGQGPELLVQFQDESVVDDSQLPKDRFSAERLKGVDSTLKIQPAELGDSAMYLCASSQGKYEQYFGPGTRLTVT.

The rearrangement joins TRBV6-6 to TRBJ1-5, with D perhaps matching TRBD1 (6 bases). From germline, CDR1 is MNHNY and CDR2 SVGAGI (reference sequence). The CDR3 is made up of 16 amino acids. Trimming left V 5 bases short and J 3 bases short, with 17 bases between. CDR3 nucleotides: TGTGCCAGCAGTCCCTCACGGGGGGCTAACAATCAGCCCCAGCATTTT. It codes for CASSPSRGANNQPQHF.

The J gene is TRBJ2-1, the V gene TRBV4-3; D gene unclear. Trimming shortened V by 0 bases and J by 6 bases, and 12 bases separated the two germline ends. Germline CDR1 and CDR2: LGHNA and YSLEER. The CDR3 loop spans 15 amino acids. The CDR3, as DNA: TGCGCCAGCAGCCAAGATAGGGAACTCGGCAATGAGCAGTTCTTC. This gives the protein CASSQDRELGNEQFF.

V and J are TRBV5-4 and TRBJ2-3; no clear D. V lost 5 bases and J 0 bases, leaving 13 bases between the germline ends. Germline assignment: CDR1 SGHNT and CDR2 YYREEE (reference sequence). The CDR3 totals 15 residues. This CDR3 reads CASSRDPLSTDTQYF. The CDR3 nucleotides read TGTGCCAGCAGTCGCGACCCACTTAGCACAGATACGCAGTATTTT.

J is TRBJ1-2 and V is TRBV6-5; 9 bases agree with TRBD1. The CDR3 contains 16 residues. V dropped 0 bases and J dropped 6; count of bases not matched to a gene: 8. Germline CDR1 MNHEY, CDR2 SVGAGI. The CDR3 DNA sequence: TGTGCCAGCAGTTACTCCACAGGGGGCATAGGCGATGGCTACACCTTC. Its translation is CASSYSTGGIGDGYTF.

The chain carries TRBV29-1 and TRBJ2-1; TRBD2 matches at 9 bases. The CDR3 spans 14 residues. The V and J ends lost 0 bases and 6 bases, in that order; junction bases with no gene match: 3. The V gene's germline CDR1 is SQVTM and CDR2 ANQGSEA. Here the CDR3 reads CSVEEAGGFNEQFF. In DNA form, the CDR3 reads TGCAGCGTTGAAGAGGCGGGAGGGTTCAATGAGCAGTTCTTC.

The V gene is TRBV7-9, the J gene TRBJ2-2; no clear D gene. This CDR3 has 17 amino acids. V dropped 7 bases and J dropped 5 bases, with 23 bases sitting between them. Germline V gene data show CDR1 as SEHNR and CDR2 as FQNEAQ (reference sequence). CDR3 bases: TGTGCCAGCACCTGGCCGACTCGCTCGGAACGGACCGGGGAGCTGTTTTTT. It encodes CASTWPTRSERTGELFF.

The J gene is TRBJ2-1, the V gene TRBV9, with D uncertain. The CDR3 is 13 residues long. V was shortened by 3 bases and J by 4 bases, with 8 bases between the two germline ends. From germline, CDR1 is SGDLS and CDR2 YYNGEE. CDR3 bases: TGTGCCAGCAGCGACGACACGTACAATGAGCAGTTCTTC. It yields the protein CASSDDTYNEQFF.

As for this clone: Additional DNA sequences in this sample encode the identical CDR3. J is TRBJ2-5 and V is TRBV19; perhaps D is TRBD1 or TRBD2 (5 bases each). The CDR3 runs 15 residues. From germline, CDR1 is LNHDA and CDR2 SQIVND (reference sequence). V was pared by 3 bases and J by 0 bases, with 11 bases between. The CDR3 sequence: CASSILGTDQETQYF. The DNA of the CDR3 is TGTGCCAGTAGTATCCTCGGGACGGACCAAGAGACCCAGTACTTC.

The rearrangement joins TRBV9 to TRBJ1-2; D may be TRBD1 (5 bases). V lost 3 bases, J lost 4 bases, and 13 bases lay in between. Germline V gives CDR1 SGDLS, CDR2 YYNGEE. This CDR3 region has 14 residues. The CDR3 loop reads CASSALQGLYGYTF. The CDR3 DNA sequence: TGTGCCAGCAGCGCCCTCCAGGGACTCTATGGCTACACCTTC. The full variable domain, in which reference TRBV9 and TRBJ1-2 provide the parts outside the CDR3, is DSGVTQTPKHLITATGQRVTLRCSPRSGDLSVYWYQQSLDQGLQFLIQYYNGEERAKGNILERFSAQQFPDLHSELNLSSLELGDSALYFCASSALQGLYGYTFGSGTRLTVV.

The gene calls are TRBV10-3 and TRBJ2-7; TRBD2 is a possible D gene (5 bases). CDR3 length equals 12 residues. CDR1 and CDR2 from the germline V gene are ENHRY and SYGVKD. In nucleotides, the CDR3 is TGTGCAATCGGGGATCACGGGTACGAGCAGTACTTC. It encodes CAIGDHGYEQYF.

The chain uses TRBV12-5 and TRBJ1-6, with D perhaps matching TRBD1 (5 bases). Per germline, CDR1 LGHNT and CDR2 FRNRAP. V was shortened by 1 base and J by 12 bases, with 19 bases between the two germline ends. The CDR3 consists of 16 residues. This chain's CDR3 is CASGLAGTQHKQPLHF. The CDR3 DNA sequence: TGTGCTAGTGGTTTGGCCGGGACTCAACATAAACAACCCCTCCACTTT.

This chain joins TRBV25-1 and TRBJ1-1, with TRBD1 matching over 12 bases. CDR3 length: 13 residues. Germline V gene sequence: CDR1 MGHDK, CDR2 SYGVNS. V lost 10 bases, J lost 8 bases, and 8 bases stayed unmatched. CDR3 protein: CAIPPGQGAEAFF. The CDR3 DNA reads TGTGCCATCCCACCGGGACAGGGGGCCGAAGCTTTCTTT.

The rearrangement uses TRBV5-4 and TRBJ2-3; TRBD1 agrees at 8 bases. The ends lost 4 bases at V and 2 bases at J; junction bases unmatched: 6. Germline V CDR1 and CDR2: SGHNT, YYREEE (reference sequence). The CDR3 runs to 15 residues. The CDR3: CASSPDRGNTDTQYF. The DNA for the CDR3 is TGTGCCAGCAGCCCCGACAGGGGCAACACAGATACGCAGTATTTT.

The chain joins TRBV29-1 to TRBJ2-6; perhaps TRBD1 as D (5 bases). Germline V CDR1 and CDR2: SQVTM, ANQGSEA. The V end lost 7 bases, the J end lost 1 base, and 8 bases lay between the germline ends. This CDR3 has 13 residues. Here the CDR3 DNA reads TGCAGCGCCTACAGGTCTGGGGCCAACGTCCTGACTTTC. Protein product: CSAYRSGANVLTF.

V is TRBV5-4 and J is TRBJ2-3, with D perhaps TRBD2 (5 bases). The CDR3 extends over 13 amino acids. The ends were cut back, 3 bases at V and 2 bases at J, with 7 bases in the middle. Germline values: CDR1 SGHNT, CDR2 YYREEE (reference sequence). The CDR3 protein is CASSSRDTDTQYF. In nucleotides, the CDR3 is TGTGCCAGCAGCTCCCGGGACACAGATACGCAGTATTTT.

Written as DNA, the CDR3 is TGTGCCAGCTGCGACAGGGGGTGCGAAAAACTGTTTTTT. Protein sequence: CASCDRGCEKLFF. The chain uses TRBV6-5 and TRBJ1-4; the match to TRBD1 covers 9 bases. The germline V gene encodes CDR1 MNHEY and CDR2 SVGAGI. V lost 8 bases to trimming and J lost 8 bases; unmatched junction nucleotides: 6. The CDR3 has 13 amino acids.

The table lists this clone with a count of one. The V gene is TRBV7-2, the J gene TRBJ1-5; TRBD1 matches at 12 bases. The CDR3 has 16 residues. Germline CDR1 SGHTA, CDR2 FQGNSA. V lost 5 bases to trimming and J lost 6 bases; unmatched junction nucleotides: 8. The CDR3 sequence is CASSTSPGQGAQPQHF. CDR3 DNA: TGTGCCAGCAGCACTTCACCGGGACAGGGGGCTCAGCCCCAGCATTTT. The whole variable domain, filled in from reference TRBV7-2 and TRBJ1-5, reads GAGVSQSPSNKVTEKGKDVELRCDPISGHTALYWYRQSLGQGLEFLIYFQGNSAPDKSGLPSDRFSAERTGGSVSTLTIQRTQQEDSAVYLCASSTSPGQGAQPQHFGDGTRLSIL.

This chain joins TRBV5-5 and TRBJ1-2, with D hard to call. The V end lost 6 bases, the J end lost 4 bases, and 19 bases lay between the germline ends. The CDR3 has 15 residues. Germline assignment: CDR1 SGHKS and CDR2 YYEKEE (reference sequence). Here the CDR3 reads CASIKNLGMGYGYTF. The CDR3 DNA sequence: TGTGCCAGCATCAAAAACCTAGGAATGGGCTATGGCTACACCTTC.

Here the CDR3 reads CASSPGPLSDTQYF. The CDR3, as DNA: TGTGCCAGCAGTCCCGGGCCCCTCTCAGATACGCAGTATTTT. This chain links TRBV2 with TRBJ2-3, with unresolved D. V lost 5 bases and J 4 bases, leaving 13 bases between the germline ends. This CDR3 contains 14 residues. The V gene's germline CDR1 is SNHLY and CDR2 FYNNEI.

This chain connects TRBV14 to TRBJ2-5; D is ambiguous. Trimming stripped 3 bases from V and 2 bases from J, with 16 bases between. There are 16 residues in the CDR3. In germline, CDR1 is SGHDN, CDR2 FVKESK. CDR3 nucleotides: TGTGCCAGCAGCCAGAAAGAAGCCATGATGCAAGAGACCCAGTACTTC. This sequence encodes CASSQKEAMMQETQYF. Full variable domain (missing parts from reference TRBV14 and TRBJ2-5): EAGVTQFPSHSVIEKGQTVTLRCDPISGHDNLYWYRRVMGKEIKFLLHFVKESKQDESGMPNNRFLAERTGGTYSTLKVQPAELEDSGVYFCASSQKEAMMQETQYFGPGTRLLVL.

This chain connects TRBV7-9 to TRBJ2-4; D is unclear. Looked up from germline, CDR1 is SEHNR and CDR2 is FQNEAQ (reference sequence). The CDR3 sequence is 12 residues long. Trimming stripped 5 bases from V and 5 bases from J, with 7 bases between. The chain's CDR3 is CASSPSQNIQYF. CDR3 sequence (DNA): TGTGCCAGCAGCCCGTCGCAAAACATTCAGTACTTC.

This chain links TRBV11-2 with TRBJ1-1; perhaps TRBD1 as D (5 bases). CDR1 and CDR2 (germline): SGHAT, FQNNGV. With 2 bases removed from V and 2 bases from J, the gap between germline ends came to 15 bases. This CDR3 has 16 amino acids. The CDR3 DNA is TGTGCCAGCAGCTTATCGCCAAAACAGGTTAACACTGAAGCTTTCTTT. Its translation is CASSLSPKQVNTEAFF.

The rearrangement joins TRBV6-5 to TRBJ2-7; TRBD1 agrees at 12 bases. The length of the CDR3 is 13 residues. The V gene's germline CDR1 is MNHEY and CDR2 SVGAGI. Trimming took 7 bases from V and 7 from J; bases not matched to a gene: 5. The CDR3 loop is CASTGQGAKEQYF. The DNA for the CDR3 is TGTGCCAGCACGGGACAGGGGGCGAAGGAGCAGTACTTC.

CDR3 protein: CAWSEVRDSYEQYF. The CDR3 coding sequence is TGTGCCTGGAGTGAGGTGCGGGACTCCTACGAGCAGTACTTC. V is TRBV30 and J is TRBJ2-7; TRBD2 is a possible D gene (6 bases). The germline gives CDR1 GTSNPN, CDR2 SVGIG (reference sequence). V lost 1 base to trimming and J lost 0 bases, with 10 bases between them. The CDR3 loop spans 14 amino acids.

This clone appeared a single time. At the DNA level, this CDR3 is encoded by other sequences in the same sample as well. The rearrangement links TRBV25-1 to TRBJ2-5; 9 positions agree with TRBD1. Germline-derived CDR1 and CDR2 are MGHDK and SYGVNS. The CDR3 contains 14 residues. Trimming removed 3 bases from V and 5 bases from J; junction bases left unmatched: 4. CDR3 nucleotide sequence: TGTGCCAGCAGTGAGGGACAGGGCGGGGAGACCCAGTACTTC. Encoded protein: CASSEGQGGETQYF.